The clone carrying this TCR beta chain has just one count. Its antigen is unknown. The CDR3 extends over 12 amino acids. The germline V gene has CDR1 SGDLS and CDR2 YYNGEE. V shed 5 bases and J shed 7 bases, with 9 bases lying between them. Naive CD8 cells lacked CD45RO and underwent positive selection for CCR7, leaving out terminally differentiated effector memory CD45RA+ cells. TCRdb's table, derived via immunoSEQ multiplex PCR, lists solely in-frame clones and lacks some. Of about 800,000 clones listed, 96% are singletons. The data belong to a study of shared clonotypes between healthy human individuals. The study's findings and limits: Memory subsets had estimated richness that was generally smaller than that of naive subsets.

This TCR derives from a man aged 30-40 years in good health. This chain connects TRBV9 to TRBJ2-2; D might be TRBD2 (6 bases). The sample taken for sequencing was naive CD8+ T cells sorted from blood. The CDR3 sequence is CASRSGDGELFF. In DNA form, the CDR3 reads TGTGCCAGCAGGTCGGGGGACGGGGAGCTGTTTTTT. The full variable domain, in which reference TRBV9 and TRBJ2-2 provide the parts outside the CDR3, is DSGVTQTPKHLITATGQRVTLRCSPRSGDLSVYWYQQSLDQGLQFLIQYYNGEERAKGNILERFSAQQFPDLHSELNLSSLELGDSALYFCASRSGDGELFFGEGSRLTVL.